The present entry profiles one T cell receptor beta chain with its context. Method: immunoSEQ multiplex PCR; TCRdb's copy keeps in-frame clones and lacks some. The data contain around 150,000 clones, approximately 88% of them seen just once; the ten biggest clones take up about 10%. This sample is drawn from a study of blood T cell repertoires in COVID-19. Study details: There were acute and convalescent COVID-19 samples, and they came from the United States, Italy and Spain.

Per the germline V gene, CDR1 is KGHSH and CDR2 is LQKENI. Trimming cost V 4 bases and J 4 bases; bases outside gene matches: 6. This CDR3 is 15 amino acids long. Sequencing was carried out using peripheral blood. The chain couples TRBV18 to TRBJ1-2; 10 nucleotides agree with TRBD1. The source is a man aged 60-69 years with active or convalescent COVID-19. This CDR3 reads CASSRQGAVIYGYTF. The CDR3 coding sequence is TGTGCCAGCTCACGACAGGGGGCTGTTATCTATGGCTACACCTTC.